The next 18 T cell receptor beta chains were all read from a single sample in a study of identical twins (dated by TCRdb to about 2016). Library generation was performed with 5' RACE. Sequencing was performed on an Illumina HiSeq 2000. The public reads were reprocessed in TCRdb via fastp at Q25 and MiXCR, keeping in-frame beta chains. A single entry per CDR3 protein holds the most common genes and DNA from its merged rows. The sample data list hundreds of thousands of distinct CDR3 sequences, and about 20% of these were observed just once. The ten largest clones capture about an eighth of the sample. The data also belong to a second study, concerning T cells expressing NK-cell markers.

Sample: PBMCs. The receptors here all came from a woman aged 18-29 years in good health.

This sequence joins TRBV20-1 and TRBJ2-3; D unclear. This CDR3 has 15 amino acids. CDR1 DFQATT and CDR2 SNEGSKA come from the germline V gene (reference sequence). Trimming shortened V by 4 bases and J by 1 base, and 15 bases separated the two germline ends. CDR3 DNA: TGCAGTGCTACTCCCCGGTCCGGGCGCACAGATACGCAGTATTTT. It encodes CSATPRSGRTDTQYF.

J is TRBJ2-3 and V is TRBV18; D remains unclear. The CDR3 has 16 residues. V was cut by 0 bases and J by 5 bases, with 15 bases left in between. Germline CDR1 reads KGHSH; CDR2 reads LQKENI. CDR3 bases: TGTGCCAGCTCACCACCGCCCACCCGAAGTGGAGATACGCAGTATTTT. It is translated as CASSPPPTRSGDTQYF.

The rearrangement joins TRBV20-1 to TRBJ1-5; D is unclear. V was clipped by 1 base and J by 4 bases, with 11 bases between them. The CDR3 contains 14 residues. CDR1 is DFQATT and CDR2 is SNEGSKA in the germline V gene (reference sequence). The DNA for the CDR3 is TGCAGTGCTAGAGTAACCGGTGCTAATCAGCCCCAGCATTTT. Translating it yields CSARVTGANQPQHF.

The chain carries TRBV10-1 and TRBJ2-1; no clear D gene. V gave up 4 bases and J gave up 7 bases, with 11 bases separating them. The CDR3 length is 13 residues. Per the germline V gene, CDR1 is WNHNN and CDR2 is SYGVQD (reference sequence). As DNA, the CDR3 is TGCGCCAGCAGTGGGTCCCTGGGAAATGAGCAGTTCTTC. Translation: CASSGSLGNEQFF.

In this sample, this clonotype turned up a few times. The chain joins TRBV5-5 to TRBJ2-7; D is possibly TRBD1 or TRBD2 (5 bases each). Trimming removed 5 bases at V and 1 base at J, with 16 bases between. Germline V gene sequence: CDR1 SGHKS, CDR2 YYEKEE (reference sequence). The CDR3 runs to 15 residues. The CDR3 sequence: CASSPPGRRSYEQYF. CDR3 sequence (DNA): TGTGCCAGCAGTCCGCCGGGACGGAGGTCCTACGAGCAGTACTTC.

This clonotype showed up many times. This chain connects TRBV5-1 to TRBJ2-1; 12 bases are a match to TRBD2. This CDR3 region has 15 residues. Losses at the gene ends were 0 bases for V and 7 bases for J; bases not matched to a gene: 2. Germline loops: CDR1 SGHRS, CDR2 YFSETQ. CDR3 in DNA: TGCGCCAGCAGCTTGGGACTAGCGGGGGCTAATGAGCAGTTCTTC. Protein sequence: CASSLGLAGANEQFF.

The chain links TRBV7-8 to TRBJ1-2; D remains unclear. The V gene lost 5 bases and the J gene lost 2 bases, with 21 bases spanning the gap. The CDR3 extends over 17 amino acids. The V gene's germline CDR1 is SGHVS and CDR2 FQNEAQ. CDR3 nucleotide sequence: TGTGCCAGCAGCCCGGAAGGAAGGACTGCTAACAACTATGGCTACACCTTC. This gives the protein CASSPEGRTANNYGYTF.

The chain has TRBV15 and TRBJ1-2; possibly TRBD1 for D (5 bases). Germline CDR1 reads LNHNV; CDR2 reads YYDKDF (reference sequence). The CDR3 is 18 residues long. The V end lost 0 bases, the J end lost 6 bases, and 23 bases lay between the germline ends. CDR3 sequence (DNA): TGTGCCACCAGCAGAGACTGGTCAGGGATACCACTGGATGATGGCTACACCTTC. This encodes CATSRDWSGIPLDDGYTF.

In this sample, this clonotype turned up a few times. The chain links TRBV27 to TRBJ1-4, with 7 bases fitting TRBD1. V lost 5 bases to trimming and J lost 4 bases; unmatched junction nucleotides: 4. The CDR3 is 14 amino acids. CDR1 and CDR2 from the germline V gene are MNHEY and SMNVEV (reference sequence). The CDR3 protein is CASSLDRYNEKLFF. CDR3 coding DNA: TGTGCCAGCAGTCTGGACAGGTATAATGAAAAACTGTTTTTT.

The rearrangement links TRBV11-2 to TRBJ2-3, with 11 positions matching TRBD2. This CDR3 is built from 18 residues. Germline CDR1 and CDR2: SGHAT and FQNNGV. J was trimmed by 6 bases and V by 5 bases; bases with no gene match: 16. This CDR3 is CASSEFPGTSGGGDTQYF. CDR3 bases: TGTGCCAGCAGCGAATTTCCCGGGACTAGCGGCGGAGGGGATACGCAGTATTTT.

This CDR3 is CASSRRGEWNTEAFF. CDR3 nucleotide sequence: TGTGCCAGCAGCAGGAGAGGGGAATGGAACACTGAAGCTTTCTTT. The J gene is TRBJ1-1, the V gene TRBV4-2; TRBD1 is a possible D gene (5 bases). Germline-derived CDR1 and CDR2 are LGHNA and YNFKEQ. The CDR3 has 15 residues. The V gene lost 5 bases and the J gene lost 1 base, with 14 bases spanning the gap.

This clonotype has more than one count but fewer than ten. The chain combines TRBV11-2 with TRBJ2-5, with 9 bases matching TRBD1. The CDR3 spans 13 residues. The germline gives CDR1 SGHAT, CDR2 FQNNGV. The junction had 3 bases not matched to a gene; V was cut back by 3 bases and J by 7 bases. CDR3 in DNA: TGTGCCAGCAGCTTCGAACAGGGGGCGACCCAGTACTTC. It is translated as CASSFEQGATQYF.

This clonotype has just a few counts. The rearrangement joins TRBV9 to TRBJ2-3; a weak D match, TRBD2 (6 bases). In germline, CDR1 is SGDLS, CDR2 YYNGEE. The length of the CDR3 is 16 residues. Trimming cost V 0 bases and J 2 bases, with 13 bases left between them. CDR3 amino acids: CASSVGPGTYTDTQYF. DNA of the CDR3: TGTGCCAGCAGCGTAGGCCCTGGGACTTACACAGATACGCAGTATTTT.

This clonotype was seen only a few times. This chain connects TRBV10-3 to TRBJ2-1, with 8 bases that match TRBD2. After removal of 0 bases from V and 6 bases from J, the junction contained 10 bases not matched to a gene. The CDR3 has 17 amino acids. Germline assignment: CDR1 ENHRY and CDR2 SYGVKD. The CDR3 protein is CAISESNGRGDFNEQFF. The CDR3 DNA reads TGTGCCATCAGTGAGTCGAACGGGCGGGGGGACTTCAATGAGCAGTTCTTC.

V is TRBV5-5 and J is TRBJ2-3; 8 nucleotides match TRBD2. V lost 3 bases and J lost 0; bases outside the gene matches: 6. CDR1 SGHKS and CDR2 YYEKEE come from the germline V gene (reference sequence). The CDR3 spans 16 residues. The CDR3: CASSSIAGTSTDTQYF. CDR3 in DNA: TGTGCCAGCAGCTCGATAGCGGGGACTAGCACAGATACGCAGTATTTT.

This clonotype was found many times. The chain employs TRBV12-3 or TRBV12-4 and TRBJ1-6, with D hard to call. Trimming pared 3 bases from V and 10 bases from J, leaving 10 bases between. The CDR3 length is 13 residues. CDR3 in amino acids: CASSLSRGSPLHF. The CDR3 bases are TGTGCCAGCAGTTTGTCCCGCGGCTCACCCCTCCACTTT.

This chain links TRBV18 with TRBJ1-1; possibly TRBD1 for D (5 bases). Per germline, CDR1 KGHSH and CDR2 LQKENI. Trimming left V 5 bases short and J 5 bases short, with 12 bases between. This CDR3 is built from 13 residues. CDR3 DNA: TGTGCCAGCTCAGCTCAAGGGACTACTGAAGCTTTCTTT. Translation: CASSAQGTTEAFF.

This clonotype was counted only a few times. The rearrangement links TRBV6-4 to TRBJ2-3; TRBD1 or TRBD2 may be the D gene (5 bases each). The V end lost 6 bases, the J end lost 4 bases, and 8 bases lay between the germline ends. The germline V gene has CDR1 MRHNA and CDR2 SNTAGT. The length of the CDR3 is 12 residues. CDR3 bases: TGTGCCAGCAGGGGACGACCAGATACGCAGTATTTT. This gives the protein CASRGRPDTQYF.